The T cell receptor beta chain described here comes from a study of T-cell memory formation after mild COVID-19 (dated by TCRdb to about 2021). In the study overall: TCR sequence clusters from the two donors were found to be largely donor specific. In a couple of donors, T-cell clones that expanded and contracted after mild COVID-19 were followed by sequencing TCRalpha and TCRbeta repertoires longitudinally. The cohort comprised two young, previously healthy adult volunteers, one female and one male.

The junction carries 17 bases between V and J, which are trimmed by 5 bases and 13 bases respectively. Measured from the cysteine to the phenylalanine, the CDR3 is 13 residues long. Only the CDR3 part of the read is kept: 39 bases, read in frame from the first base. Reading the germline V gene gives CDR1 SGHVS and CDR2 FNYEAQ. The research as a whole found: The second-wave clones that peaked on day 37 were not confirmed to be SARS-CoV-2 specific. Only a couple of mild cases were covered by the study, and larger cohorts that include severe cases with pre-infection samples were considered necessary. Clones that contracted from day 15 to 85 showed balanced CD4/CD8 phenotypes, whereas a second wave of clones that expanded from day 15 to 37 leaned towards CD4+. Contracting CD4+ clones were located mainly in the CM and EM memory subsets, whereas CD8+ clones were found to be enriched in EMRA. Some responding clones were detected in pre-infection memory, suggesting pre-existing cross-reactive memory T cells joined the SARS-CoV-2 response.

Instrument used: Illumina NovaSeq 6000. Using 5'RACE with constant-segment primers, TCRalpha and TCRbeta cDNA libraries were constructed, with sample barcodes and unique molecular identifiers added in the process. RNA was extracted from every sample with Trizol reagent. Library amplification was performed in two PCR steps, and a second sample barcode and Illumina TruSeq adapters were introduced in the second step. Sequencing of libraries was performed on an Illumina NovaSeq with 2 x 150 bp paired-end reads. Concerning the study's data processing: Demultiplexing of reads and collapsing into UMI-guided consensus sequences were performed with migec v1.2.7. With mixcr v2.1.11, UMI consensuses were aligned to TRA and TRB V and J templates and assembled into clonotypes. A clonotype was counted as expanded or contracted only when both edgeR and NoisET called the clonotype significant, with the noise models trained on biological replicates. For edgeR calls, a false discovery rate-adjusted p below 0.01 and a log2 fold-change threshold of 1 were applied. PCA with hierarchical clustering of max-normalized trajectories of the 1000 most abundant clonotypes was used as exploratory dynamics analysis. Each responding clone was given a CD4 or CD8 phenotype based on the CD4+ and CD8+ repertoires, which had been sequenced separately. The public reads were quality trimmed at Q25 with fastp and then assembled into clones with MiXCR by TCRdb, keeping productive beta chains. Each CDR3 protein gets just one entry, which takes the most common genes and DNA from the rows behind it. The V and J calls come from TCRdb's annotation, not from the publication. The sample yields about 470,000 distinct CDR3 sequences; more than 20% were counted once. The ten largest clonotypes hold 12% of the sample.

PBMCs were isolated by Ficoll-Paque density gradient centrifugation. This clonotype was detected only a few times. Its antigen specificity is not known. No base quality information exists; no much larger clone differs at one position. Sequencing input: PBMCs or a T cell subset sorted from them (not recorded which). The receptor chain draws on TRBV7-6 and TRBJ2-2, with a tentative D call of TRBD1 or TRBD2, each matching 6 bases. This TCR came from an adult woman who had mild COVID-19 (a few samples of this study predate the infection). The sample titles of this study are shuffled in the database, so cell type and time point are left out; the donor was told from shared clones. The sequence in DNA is TGTGCCAGCAGCAAATCGGGGGCGAAGGGGCTGTTTTTT. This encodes CASSKSGAKGLFF.